Described below is a single T cell receptor beta chain sequence and its context. Clones were read by immunoSEQ multiplex PCR, and TCRdb kept only the in-frame ones, dropping some. The sample records 65,000 to 70,000 clones, approximately 88% being singletons. The data originate from a study of blood T cell repertoires in COVID-19. This TCR was recovered from a woman aged 80 or over with acute or convalescent COVID-19. Sequenced material: peripheral blood.

DNA of the CDR3: TGTGCCAGCAGCAGACCGGGGAGTGAAGCTTTCTTT. This sequence encodes CASSRPGSEAFF. V and J are TRBV25-1 and TRBJ1-1; no clear D. Germline CDR1 reads MGHDK; CDR2 reads SYGVNS. Between the trimmed V and J ends, which lost 6 bases and 7 bases, there was a span of 12 bases. The CDR3 sequence is 12 residues long.